This T cell receptor beta chain was observed in a study of tumor-infiltrating lymphocytes in primary liver carcinoma. On the study more broadly: Per sample, productive TCRbeta reads numbered roughly 3.5 to 7.13 million, similar across tissue types.

CDR1 and CDR2 (germline): SQVTM, ANQGSEA. The CDR3 is 13 residues long. Bulk tissue was left unsorted, and RNA and DNA were co-extracted from around 18-30 mg of it. Each participant had primary liver carcinoma, and surgical resection was the treatment. Total RNA amounting to 500 ng was the source from which TCR beta cDNA was made with a constant-region primer. ARM-PCR, slightly modified, supplied the TCR beta libraries through three nested multiplex PCR rounds. TRBV1-TRBV30 forward and Cbeta reverse primers drove the first two roughly 9-cycle rounds. TCRdb fed the multiplex PCR reads into MiXCR, producing one record per CDR3 protein. The sample holds fewer than 200,000 distinct CDR3 sequences, about 82% seen once. Findings and caveats of the study: Only about 8-25% of top clones were detected in each of the five tumor regions. For tumor-adjacent and tumor-blood pairs, overlap was less than that seen for tumor region pairs.

Comments on this clonotype: Its specificity is not known. Sequence at one end of the junction differs from germline and may be a read error.

This receptor was identified in a man aged 40-49 years with primary liver carcinoma and hepatitis B virus infection. V gene TRBV29-1 combines with J gene TRBJ1-6; D not resolved. The sequenced sample consisted of tumor tissue from primary liver carcinoma. The CDR3 loop reads CRASKARNSPLHF. The CDR3 nucleotides are TGCAGGGCTTCGAAGGCCAGAAATTCACCCCTGCACTTT.